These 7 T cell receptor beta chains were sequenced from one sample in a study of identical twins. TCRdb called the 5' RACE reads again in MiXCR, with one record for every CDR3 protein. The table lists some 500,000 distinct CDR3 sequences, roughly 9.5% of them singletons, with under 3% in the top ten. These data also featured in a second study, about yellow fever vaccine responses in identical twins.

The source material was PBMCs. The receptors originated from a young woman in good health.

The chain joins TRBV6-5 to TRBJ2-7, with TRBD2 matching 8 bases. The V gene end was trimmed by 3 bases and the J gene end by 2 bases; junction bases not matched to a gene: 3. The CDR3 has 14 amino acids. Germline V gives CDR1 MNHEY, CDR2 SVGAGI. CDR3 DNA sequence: TGTGCCAGCAGTTATACTAGCGGTACCTACGAGCAGTACTTC. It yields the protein CASSYTSGTYEQYF.

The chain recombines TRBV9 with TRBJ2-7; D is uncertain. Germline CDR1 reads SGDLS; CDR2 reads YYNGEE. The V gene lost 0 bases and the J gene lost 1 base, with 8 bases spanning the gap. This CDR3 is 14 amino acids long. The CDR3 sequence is CASSVEAVSYEQYF. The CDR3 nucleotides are TGTGCCAGCAGCGTAGAGGCAGTTTCCTACGAGCAGTACTTC.

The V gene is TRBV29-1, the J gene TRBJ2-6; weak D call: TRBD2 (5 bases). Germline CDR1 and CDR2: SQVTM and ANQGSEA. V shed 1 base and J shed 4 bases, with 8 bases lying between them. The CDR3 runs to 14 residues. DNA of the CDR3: TGCAGCGTTGAAGCCGGGGTCGGGGCCAACGTCCTGACTTTC. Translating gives CSVEAGVGANVLTF.

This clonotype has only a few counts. The CDR3 loop is CASRGWVASGLETQYF. As DNA, the CDR3 is TGTGCCAGCAGAGGTTGGGTGGCTAGCGGTTTAGAGACCCAGTACTTC. V gene TRBV28 combines with J gene TRBJ2-5, with TRBD2 matching over 7 bases. J was trimmed by 4 bases and V by 6 bases; bases with no gene match: 14. Per germline, CDR1 MDHEN and CDR2 SYDVKM. This CDR3 spans 16 amino acids.

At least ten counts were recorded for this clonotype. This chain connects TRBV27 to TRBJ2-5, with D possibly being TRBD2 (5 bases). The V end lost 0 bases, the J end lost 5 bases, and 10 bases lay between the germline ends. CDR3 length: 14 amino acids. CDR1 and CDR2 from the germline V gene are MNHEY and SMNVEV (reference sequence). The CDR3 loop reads CASSLSRVPETQYF. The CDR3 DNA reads TGTGCCAGCAGTTTATCGAGGGTTCCGGAGACCCAGTACTTC.

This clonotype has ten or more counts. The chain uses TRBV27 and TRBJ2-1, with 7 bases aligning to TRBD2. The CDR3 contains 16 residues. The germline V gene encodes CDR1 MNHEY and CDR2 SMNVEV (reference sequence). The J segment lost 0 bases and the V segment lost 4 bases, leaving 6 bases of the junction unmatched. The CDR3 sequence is CASSSLGGSSYNEQFF. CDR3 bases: TGTGCCAGCAGTTCATTGGGGGGGAGCTCCTACAATGAGCAGTTCTTC.

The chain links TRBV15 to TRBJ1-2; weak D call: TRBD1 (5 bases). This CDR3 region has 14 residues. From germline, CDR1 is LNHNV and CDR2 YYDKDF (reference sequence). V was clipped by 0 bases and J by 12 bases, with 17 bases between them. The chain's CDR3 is CATSRDWEGRTDTF. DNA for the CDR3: TGTGCCACCAGCAGAGATTGGGAGGGGAGGACCGACACCTTC.